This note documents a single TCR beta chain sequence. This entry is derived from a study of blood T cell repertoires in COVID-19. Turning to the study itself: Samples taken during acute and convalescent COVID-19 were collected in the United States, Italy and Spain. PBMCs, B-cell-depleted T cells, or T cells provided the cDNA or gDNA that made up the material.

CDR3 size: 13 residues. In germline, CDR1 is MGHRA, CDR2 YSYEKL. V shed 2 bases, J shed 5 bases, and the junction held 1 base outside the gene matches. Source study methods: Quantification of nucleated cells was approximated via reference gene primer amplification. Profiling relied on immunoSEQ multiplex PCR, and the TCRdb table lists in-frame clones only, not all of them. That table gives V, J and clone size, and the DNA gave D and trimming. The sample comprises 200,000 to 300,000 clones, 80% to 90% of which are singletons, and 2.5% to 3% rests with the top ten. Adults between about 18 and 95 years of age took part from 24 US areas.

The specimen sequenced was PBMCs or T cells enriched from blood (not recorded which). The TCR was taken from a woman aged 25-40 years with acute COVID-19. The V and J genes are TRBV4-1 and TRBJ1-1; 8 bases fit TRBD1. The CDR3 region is CASSQRQGTEAFF. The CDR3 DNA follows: TGCGCCAGCAGCCAACGACAGGGGACTGAAGCTTTCTTT.